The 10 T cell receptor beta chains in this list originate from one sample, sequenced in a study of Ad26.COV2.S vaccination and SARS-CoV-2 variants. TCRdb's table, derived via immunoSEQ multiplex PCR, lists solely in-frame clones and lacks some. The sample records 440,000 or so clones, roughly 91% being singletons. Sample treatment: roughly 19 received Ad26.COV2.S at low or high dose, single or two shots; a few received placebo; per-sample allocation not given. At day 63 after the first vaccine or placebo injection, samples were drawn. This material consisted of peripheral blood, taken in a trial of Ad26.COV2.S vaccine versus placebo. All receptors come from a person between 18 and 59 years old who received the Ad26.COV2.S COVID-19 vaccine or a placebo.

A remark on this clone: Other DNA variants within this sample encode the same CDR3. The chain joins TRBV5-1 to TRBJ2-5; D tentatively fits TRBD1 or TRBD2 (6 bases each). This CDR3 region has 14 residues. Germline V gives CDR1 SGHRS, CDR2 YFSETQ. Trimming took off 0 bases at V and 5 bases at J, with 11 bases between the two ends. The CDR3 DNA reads TGCGCCAGCAGCTTGGGAGGGGGAGGTGAGACCCAGTACTTC. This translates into CASSLGGGGETQYF.

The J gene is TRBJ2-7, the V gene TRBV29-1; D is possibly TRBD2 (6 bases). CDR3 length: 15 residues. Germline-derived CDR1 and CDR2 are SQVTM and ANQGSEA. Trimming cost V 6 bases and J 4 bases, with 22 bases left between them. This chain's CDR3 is CSVGPGGTPAYEQYF. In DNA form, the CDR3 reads TGCAGCGTGGGCCCTGGAGGGACTCCAGCTTACGAGCAGTACTTC.

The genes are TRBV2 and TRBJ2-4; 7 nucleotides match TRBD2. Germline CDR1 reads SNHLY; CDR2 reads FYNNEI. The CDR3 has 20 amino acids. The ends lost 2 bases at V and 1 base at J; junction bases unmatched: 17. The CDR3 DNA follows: TGTGCCAGCAGTGAACGGGCGGGAGAAAGGAAACCTGGGGCCAAAAACATTCAGTACTTC. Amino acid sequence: CASSERAGERKPGAKNIQYF. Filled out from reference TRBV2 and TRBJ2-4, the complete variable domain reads EPEVTQTPSHQVTQMGQEVILRCVPISNHLYFYWYRQILGQKVEFLVSFYNNEISEKSEIFDDQFSVERPDGSNFTLKIRSTKLEDSAMYFCASSERAGERKPGAKNIQYFGAGTRLSVL.

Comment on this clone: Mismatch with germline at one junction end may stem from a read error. In DNA, the CDR3 is TGTGCCGGCAGTTACAGGGCAGGGCTAAGCTCTGGGGCCAACGTCCTGACTTTC. Translation: CAGSYRAGLSSGANVLTF. The rearrangement links TRBV6-7 to TRBJ2-6; D is perhaps TRBD1 (6 bases). TRBV6-7 is assigned to the ORF class and has an uncertain function. This CDR3 contains 18 residues.

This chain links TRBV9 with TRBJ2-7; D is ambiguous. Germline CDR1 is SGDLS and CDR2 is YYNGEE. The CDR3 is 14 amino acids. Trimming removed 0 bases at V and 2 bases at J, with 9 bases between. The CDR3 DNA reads TGTGCCAGCAGCGTAGACGACTTTACCTACGAGCAGTACTTC. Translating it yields CASSVDDFTYEQYF.

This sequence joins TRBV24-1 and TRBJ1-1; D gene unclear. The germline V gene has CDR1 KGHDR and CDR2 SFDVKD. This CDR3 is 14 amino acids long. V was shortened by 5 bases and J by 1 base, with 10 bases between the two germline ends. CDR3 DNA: TGTGCCACCAGTGGGGCCGGGCCGAACACTGAAGCTTTCTTT. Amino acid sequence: CATSGAGPNTEAFF.

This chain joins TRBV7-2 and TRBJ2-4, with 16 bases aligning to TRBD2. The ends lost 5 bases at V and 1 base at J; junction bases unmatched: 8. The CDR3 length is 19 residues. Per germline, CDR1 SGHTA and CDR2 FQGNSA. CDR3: CASSAGLAGGPLAKNIQYF. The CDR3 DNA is TGTGCCAGCAGCGCGGGACTAGCGGGAGGGCCATTGGCCAAAAACATTCAGTACTTC.

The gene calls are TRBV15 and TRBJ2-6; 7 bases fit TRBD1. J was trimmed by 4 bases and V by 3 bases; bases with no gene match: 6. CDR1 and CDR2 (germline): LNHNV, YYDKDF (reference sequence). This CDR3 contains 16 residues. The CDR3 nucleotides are TGTGCCACCAGCAGCCCGACAGGGCCCGGGGCCAACGTCCTGACTTTC. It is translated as CATSSPTGPGANVLTF.

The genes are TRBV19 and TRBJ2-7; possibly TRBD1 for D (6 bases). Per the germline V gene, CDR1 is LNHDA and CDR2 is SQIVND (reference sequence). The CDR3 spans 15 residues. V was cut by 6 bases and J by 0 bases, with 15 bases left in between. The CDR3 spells CASRYAGTSSYEQYF. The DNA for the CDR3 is TGTGCCAGTAGATACGCCGGGACAAGCTCCTACGAGCAGTACTTC.

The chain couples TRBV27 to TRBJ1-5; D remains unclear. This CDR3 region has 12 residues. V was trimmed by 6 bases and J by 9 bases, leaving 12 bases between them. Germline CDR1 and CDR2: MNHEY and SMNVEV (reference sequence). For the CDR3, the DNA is TGTGCCAGCAGCCCAGGATCGGCGCCCCAGCATTTT. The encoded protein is CASSPGSAPQHF.